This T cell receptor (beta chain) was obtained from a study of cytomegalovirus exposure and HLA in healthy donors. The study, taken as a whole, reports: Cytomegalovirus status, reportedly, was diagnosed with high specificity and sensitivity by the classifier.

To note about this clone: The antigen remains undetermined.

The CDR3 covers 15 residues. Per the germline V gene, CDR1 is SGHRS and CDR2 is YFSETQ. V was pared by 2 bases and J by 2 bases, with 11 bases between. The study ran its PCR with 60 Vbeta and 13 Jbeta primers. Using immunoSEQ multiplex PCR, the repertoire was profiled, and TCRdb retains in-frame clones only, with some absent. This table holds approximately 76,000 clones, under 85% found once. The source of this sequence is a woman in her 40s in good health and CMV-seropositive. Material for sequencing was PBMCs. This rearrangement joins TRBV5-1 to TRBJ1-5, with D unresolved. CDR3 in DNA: TGCGCCAGCAGCTTCGAGCCCCAGGGCAATCAGCCCCAGCATTTT. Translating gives CASSFEPQGNQPQHF.